This is a list of T cell receptor beta chains from one sample in a study of CD8 T cells in Susac syndrome. A single record per CDR3 protein comes from TCRdb applying MiXCR to the immunoSEQ multiplex PCR reads. The repertoire holds over 150,000 distinct CDR3 sequences, with 90% to 95% as singletons. The specimen sequenced was CD4+ T cells from PBMCs. These TCRs come from a human donor with multiple sclerosis. CDR3s include the opening cysteine and the closing phenylalanine or tryptophan. Fields, in order: clone size, D gene, CDR3 length, J gene, V gene, CDR3 DNA, CDR3 protein. The D gene is left open where the match is weak. The size field is filled for only some rows; it gives once, few, many or a size class.

few | . | 13 | TRBJ2-3 | TRBV5-6 | TGTGCCAGCAGCCAGACGTTAGCAGATACGCAGTATTTT | CASSQTLADTQYF
. | TRBD1 | 18 | TRBJ1-1 | TRBV5-1 | TGCGCCAGCAAGGAGGGGGCAGACTTTCTTTTGAGGAACACTGAAGCTTTCTTT | CASKEGADFLLRNTEAFF
. | TRBD1 | 13 | TRBJ2-7 | TRBV20-1 | TGCAGTGCTAGTGGGACAGGGGGCTACGAGCAGTACTTC | CSASGTGGYEQYF
. | . | 14 | TRBJ2-3 | TRBV24-1 | TGTGCCACCAGTGAGGGAGGGGGAGGAGATACGCAGTATTTT | CATSEGGGGDTQYF
. | . | 13 | TRBJ1-2 | TRBV30 | TGTGCCTGGACCCCTTTCTTTGGAAATGGCTACACCTTC | CAWTPFFGNGYTF
. | . | 15 | TRBJ2-6 | TRBV12-3/TRBV12-4 | TGTGCCAGCAGTTTCGGGGGCGCTGGGGCCAACGTCCTGACTTTC | CASSFGGAGANVLTF
. | TRBD1 | 12 | TRBJ1-2 | TRBV9 | TGTGCCAGCAGCGAGGGGGCGCGGGGCTACACCTTC | CASSEGARGYTF
. | . | 13 | TRBJ2-7 | TRBV9 | TGTGCCAGCAGCGTCGGGACTGAGTACGAGCAGTACTTC | CASSVGTEYEQYF
. | . | 14 | TRBJ2-3 | TRBV20-1 | TGCAGTGCCCCAACGGGTATTGGAACAGATACGCAGTATTTT | CSAPTGIGTDTQYF
. | TRBD1 | 19 | TRBJ1-2 | TRBV24-1 | TGTGCCACCAGCCCGGCAAACCTCAGCCCCGGGACAGGACTTTATGGCTACACCTTC | CATSPANLSPGTGLYGYTF
. | . | 13 | TRBJ2-1 | TRBV20-1 | TGCAGTGTCCCGAGACCCACCGGGGGTGAGCAGTTCTTC | CSVPRPTGGEQFF
few | TRBD1 | 14 | TRBJ2-1 | TRBV29-1 | TGCAGCGTCAGCGACAGGGGGTCCTACAATGAGCAGTTCTTC | CSVSDRGSYNEQFF
. | TRBD1 | 12 | TRBJ1-5 | TRBV20-1 | TGCAGTGCGAGGACAGGGGGACTGCCCCAGCATTTT | CSARTGGLPQHF
. | . | 16 | TRBJ2-6 | TRBV5-1 | TGCGCCAGCAGCCGCCTCACCGCCACTGGGGCCAACGTCCTGACTTTC | CASSRLTATGANVLTF
. | TRBD1 | 13 | TRBJ1-2 | TRBV20-1 | TGCAGTGCGGATCCCAGGGGGTTCTATGGCTACACCTTC | CSADPRGFYGYTF
. | TRBD1 | 15 | TRBJ2-7 | TRBV10-3 | TGTGCCATCAGTGACCCAGACAGGGGGTTCTACGAGCAGTACTTC | CAISDPDRGFYEQYF
. | . | 13 | TRBJ1-1 | TRBV2 | TGTGCCAGCAGTGAACAGCGTAACACTGAAGCTTTCTTT | CASSEQRNTEAFF
. | . | 14 | TRBJ2-1 | TRBV7-3 | TGTGCCAGCAGCAAGGGACTGGAGGACAATGAGCAGTTCTTC | CASSKGLEDNEQFF
. | . | 14 | TRBJ1-2 | TRBV9 | TGTGCCAGCAGCGTAGACCAGAACAACTATGGCTACACCTTC | CASSVDQNNYGYTF
. | . | 15 | TRBJ2-6 | TRBV20-1 | TGCAGTGCGGGGGATGGTATGGCTGGGGCCAACGTCCTGACTTTC | CSAGDGMAGANVLTF
. | TRBD1 | 14 | TRBJ2-1 | TRBV12-3/TRBV12-4 | TGTGCCAGCAGTTTGGGACAGGGATGGGATGAGCAGTTCTTC | CASSLGQGWDEQFF
. | . | 14 | TRBJ2-3 | TRBV6-5 | TGTGCCAGCCTGGACAGATCTAGCACAGATACGCAGTATTTT | CASLDRSSTDTQYF
. | TRBD2 | 18 | TRBJ2-1 | TRBV4-1 | TGCGCCAGCAGCCAAGTGGGGGAGGGGACGAGGGGTAGAAATGAGCAGTTCTTC | CASSQVGEGTRGRNEQFF
. | . | 14 | TRBJ1-1 | TRBV20-1 | TGCAGTGCTAGAAGTCGAACAGAGAACACTGAAGCTTTCTTT | CSARSRTENTEAFF
. | . | 13 | TRBJ2-5 | TRBV20-1 | TGCAGCGCTTGGGGGGGCACGCGAGAGACCCAGTACTTC | CSAWGGTRETQYF
once | TRBD1 | 17 | TRBJ2-5 | TRBV24-1 | TGTGCCACCAGTGATTTGAGGCGGACAGGGAATAAAGAGACCCAGTACTTC | CATSDLRRTGNKETQYF
. | TRBD1 | 12 | TRBJ2-7 | TRBV29-1 | TGCAGCGTCGGGGACAGGGGCTACGAGCAGTACTTC | CSVGDRGYEQYF
. | TRBD2 | 17 | TRBJ2-5 | TRBV25-1 | TGTGCCAGCACTCCAAGTCATCTAGCGGGGTCCCAAGAGACCCAGTACTTC | CASTPSHLAGSQETQYF
. | . | 14 | TRBJ2-7 | TRBV29-1 | TGCAGCGCTCTAAACCGGGCCACCCAAGGGGAGCAGTACTTC | CSALNRATQGEQYF
. | . | 11 | TRBJ2-1 | TRBV30 | TGTGCCTGGAGTAACGGTGGGGCGCAGTTCTTC | CAWSNGGAQFF
. | . | 13 | TRBJ2-5 | TRBV29-1 | TGCAGCGTTGAAGTCCCTGATAGGGAGACCCAGTACTTC | CSVEVPDRETQYF
. | TRBD1 | 14 | TRBJ1-1 | TRBV20-1 | TGCAGTGCGGGGTCAGGGGGCTTGAGCACTGAAGCTTTCTTT | CSAGSGGLSTEAFF
. | TRBD2 | 15 | TRBJ2-1 | TRBV20-1 | TGCAGTGCTGAGGGCCTAGCGGGGGGGTGGAATGAGCAGTTCTTC | CSAEGLAGGWNEQFF
. | . | 16 | TRBJ2-2 | TRBV7-3 | TGTGCCAGCAGCTCCACCCCCCGACAGTACACCGGGGAGCTGTTTTTT | CASSSTPRQYTGELFF
. | . | 14 | TRBJ1-2 | TRBV27 | TGTGCCAGCAGTGCCGTGGGAGGGACCTATGGCTACACCTTC | CASSAVGGTYGYTF
. | . | 12 | TRBJ2-2 | TRBV25-1 | TGTGCCAGCAGTCGAGGCGTCGGGGAGCTGTTTTTT | CASSRGVGELFF
once | . | 14 | TRBJ1-6 | TRBV20-1 | TGCAGTGCCTCCCGGGACCGGATTAATTCACCCCTCCACTTT | CSASRDRINSPLHF
. | . | 10 | TRBJ1-1 | TRBV29-1 | TGCAGCGCTGGAGACACTGAAGCTTTCTTT | CSAGDTEAFF
. | TRBD2 | 16 | TRBJ2-1 | TRBV7-9 | TGTGCCAGCAGCTCTAGAGCGGGGGGCCTGTACAATGAGCAGTTCTTC | CASSSRAGGLYNEQFF
once | . | 12 | TRBJ2-2 | TRBV2 | TGTGCCAGCAGTGCCGGCGTCGGGGAGCTGTTTTTT | CASSAGVGELFF
. | TRBD2 | 16 | TRBJ2-5 | TRBV5-4 | TGTGCCAGCAGCCTACTAGCGGGAGCTTCAGAAGAGACCCAGTACTTC | CASSLLAGASEETQYF
. | . | 14 | TRBJ2-1 | TRBV3-1 | TGTGCCAGCAGCCAACTCGCTAGCGACGGTGAGCAGTTCTTC | CASSQLASDGEQFF
. | . | 14 | TRBJ2-5 | TRBV27 | TGTGCCAGCAGTTTCGGGTCCCAGTCGGGGACCCAGTACTTC | CASSFGSQSGTQYF
. | . | 17 | TRBJ2-6 | TRBV24-1 | TGTGCCACCAGTGGTCAGGGTAAGCGGTCTGGGGCCAACGTCCTGACTTTC | CATSGQGKRSGANVLTF
. | . | 15 | TRBJ2-5 | TRBV3-1 | TGTGCCAGCAGCCAAGATCTGGGACCCCAAGAGACCCAGTACTTC | CASSQDLGPQETQYF
. | . | 11 | TRBJ2-1 | TRBV20-1 | TGCAGTGCTAGCGAGTACAATGAGCAGTTCTTC | CSASEYNEQFF
once | . | 15 | TRBJ1-5 | TRBV7-2 | TGTGCCAGCAGCTTAGTAGGACAGATCAATCAGCCCCAGCATTTT | CASSLVGQINQPQHF
. | . | 15 | TRBJ2-3 | TRBV30 | TGTGCCTGGAGTGGATTATCCAGGGGCACAGATACGCAGTATTTT | CAWSGLSRGTDTQYF
once | . | 16 | TRBJ2-1 | TRBV4-2 | TGTGCCAGCAGCCTTTTGGGAGGAAGCTCCTACAATGAGCAGTTCTTC | CASSLLGGSSYNEQFF
once | TRBD2 | 17 | TRBJ2-1 | TRBV4-1 | TGCGCCAGCAGCCCCGGGGCCCTAGCGGGAGGGTACAATGAGCAGTTCTTC | CASSPGALAGGYNEQFF
. | . | 14 | TRBJ1-2 | TRBV6-1 | TGTGCCGGCCGAGGGCCCCAAGTTCCGTATGGCTACACCTTC | CAGRGPQVPYGYTF